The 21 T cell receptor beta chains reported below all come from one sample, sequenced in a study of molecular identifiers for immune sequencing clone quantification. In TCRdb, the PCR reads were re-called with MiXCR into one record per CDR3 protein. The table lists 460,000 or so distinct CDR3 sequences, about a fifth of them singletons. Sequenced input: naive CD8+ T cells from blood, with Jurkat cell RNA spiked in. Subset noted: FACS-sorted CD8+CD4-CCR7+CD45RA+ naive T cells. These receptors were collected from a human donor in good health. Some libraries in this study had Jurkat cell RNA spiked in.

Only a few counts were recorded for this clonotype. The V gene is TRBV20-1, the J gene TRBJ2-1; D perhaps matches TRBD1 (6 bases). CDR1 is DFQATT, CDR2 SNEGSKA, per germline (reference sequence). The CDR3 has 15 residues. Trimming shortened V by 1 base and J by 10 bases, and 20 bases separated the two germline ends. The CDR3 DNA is TGCAGTGCTAGAGGTTCGGGACATTCCATCACCGAGCAGTTCTTC. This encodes CSARGSGHSITEQFF.

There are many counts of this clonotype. Written as DNA, the CDR3 is TGCGCCAGCAGCCAAGCTGTGACAGTTAATGAAAAACTGTTTTTT. As protein: CASSQAVTVNEKLFF. The chain employs TRBV4-3 and TRBJ1-4; possible D gene TRBD1, 5 bases. V was clipped by 1 base and J by 4 bases, with 10 bases between them. The CDR3 length is 15 residues. CDR1 and CDR2 from the germline V gene are LGHNA and YSLEER.

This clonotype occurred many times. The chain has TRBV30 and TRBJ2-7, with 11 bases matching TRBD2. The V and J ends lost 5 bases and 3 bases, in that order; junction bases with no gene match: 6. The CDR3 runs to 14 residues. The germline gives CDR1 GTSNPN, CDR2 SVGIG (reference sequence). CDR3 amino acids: CAWETGTSGYEQYF. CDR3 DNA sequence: TGTGCCTGGGAGACCGGGACTAGCGGCTACGAGCAGTACTTC.

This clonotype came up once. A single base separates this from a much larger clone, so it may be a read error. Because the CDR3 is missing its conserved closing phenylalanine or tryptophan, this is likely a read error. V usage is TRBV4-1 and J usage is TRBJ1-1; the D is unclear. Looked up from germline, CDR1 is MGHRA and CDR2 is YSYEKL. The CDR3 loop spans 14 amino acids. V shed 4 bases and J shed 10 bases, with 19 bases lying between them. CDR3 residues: CASSPPTVNGGAFL. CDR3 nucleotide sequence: TGCGCCAGCAGCCCCCCCACCGTTAATGGCGGAGCTTTCCTT.

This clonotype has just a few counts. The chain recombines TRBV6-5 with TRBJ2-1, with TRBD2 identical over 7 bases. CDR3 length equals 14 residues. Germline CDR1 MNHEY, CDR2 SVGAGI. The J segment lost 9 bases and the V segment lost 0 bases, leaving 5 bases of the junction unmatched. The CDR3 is CASSYSGLGVEQFF. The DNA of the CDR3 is TGTGCCAGCAGTTACTCCGGACTAGGGGTTGAGCAGTTCTTC.

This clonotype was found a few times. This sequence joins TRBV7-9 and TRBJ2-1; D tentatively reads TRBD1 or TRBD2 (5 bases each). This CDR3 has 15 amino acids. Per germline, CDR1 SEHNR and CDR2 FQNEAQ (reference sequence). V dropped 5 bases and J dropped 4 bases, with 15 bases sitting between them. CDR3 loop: CASSPAGTGYNEQFF. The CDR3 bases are TGTGCCAGCAGCCCTGCCGGGACCGGATACAATGAGCAGTTCTTC. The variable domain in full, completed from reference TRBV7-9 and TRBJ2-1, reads DTGVSQNPRHKITKRGQNVTFRCDPISEHNRLYWYRQTLGQGPEFLTYFQNEAQLEKSRLLSDRFSAERPKGSFSTLEIQRTEQGDSAMYLCASSPAGTGYNEQFFGPGTRLTVL.

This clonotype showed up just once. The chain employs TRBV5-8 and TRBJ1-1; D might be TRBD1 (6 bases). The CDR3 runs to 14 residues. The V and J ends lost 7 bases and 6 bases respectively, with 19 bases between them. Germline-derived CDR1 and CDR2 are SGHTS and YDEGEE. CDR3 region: CASSWGGGLPEAFF. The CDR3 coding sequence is TGTGCCAGCTCCTGGGGGGGGGGCTTGCCTGAAGCTTTCTTT. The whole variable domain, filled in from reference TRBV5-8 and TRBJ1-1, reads EAGVTQSPTHLIKTRGQQATLRCSPISGHTSVYWYQQALGLGLQFLLWYDEGEERNRGNFPPRFSGRQFPNYSSELNVNALELEDSALYLCASSWGGGLPEAFFGQGTRLTVV.

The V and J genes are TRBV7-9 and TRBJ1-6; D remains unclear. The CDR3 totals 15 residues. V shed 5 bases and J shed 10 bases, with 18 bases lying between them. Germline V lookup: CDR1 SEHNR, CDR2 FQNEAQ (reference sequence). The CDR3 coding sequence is TGTGCCAGCAGCCTCACCCGGGGTGTGCGGTCACCCCTCCACTTT. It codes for CASSLTRGVRSPLHF.

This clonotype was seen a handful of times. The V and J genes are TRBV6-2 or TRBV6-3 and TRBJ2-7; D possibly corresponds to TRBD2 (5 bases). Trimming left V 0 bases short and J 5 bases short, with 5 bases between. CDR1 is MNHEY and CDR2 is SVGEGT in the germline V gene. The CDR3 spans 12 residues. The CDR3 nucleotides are TGTGCCAGCAGTTACTCGCGGGACGAGCAGTACTTC. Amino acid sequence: CASSYSRDEQYF.

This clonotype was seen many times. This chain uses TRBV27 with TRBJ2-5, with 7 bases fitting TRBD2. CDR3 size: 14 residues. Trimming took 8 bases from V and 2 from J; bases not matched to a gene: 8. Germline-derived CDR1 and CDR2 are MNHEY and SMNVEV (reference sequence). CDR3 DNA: TGTGCCAGCCGAGCTAGCGGAGTACAAGAGACCCAGTACTTC. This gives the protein CASRASGVQETQYF.

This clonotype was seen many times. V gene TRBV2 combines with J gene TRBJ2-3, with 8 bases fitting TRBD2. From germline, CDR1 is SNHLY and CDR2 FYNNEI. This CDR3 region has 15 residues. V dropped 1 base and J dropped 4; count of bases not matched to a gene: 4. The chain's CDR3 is CASSEGAGGPDTQYF. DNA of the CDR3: TGTGCCAGCAGTGAAGGGGCGGGGGGCCCAGATACGCAGTATTTT. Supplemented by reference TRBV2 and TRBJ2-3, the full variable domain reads EPEVTQTPSHQVTQMGQEVILRCVPISNHLYFYWYRQILGQKVEFLVSFYNNEISEKSEIFDDQFSVERPDGSNFTLKIRSTKLEDSAMYFCASSEGAGGPDTQYFGPGTRLTVL.

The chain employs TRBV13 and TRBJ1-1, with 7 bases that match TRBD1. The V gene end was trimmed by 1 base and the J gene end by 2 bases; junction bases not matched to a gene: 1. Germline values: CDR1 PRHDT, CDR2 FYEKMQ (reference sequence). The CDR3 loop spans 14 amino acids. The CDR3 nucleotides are TGTGCCAGCAGCTTAGAAGGGGGCAACACTGAAGCTTTCTTT. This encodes CASSLEGGNTEAFF. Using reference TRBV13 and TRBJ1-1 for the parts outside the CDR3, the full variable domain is AAGVIQSPRHLIKEKRETATLKCYPIPRHDTVYWYQQGPGQDPQFLISFYEKMQSDKGSIPDRFSAQQFSDYHSELNMSSLELGDSALYFCASSLEGGNTEAFFGQGTRLTVV.

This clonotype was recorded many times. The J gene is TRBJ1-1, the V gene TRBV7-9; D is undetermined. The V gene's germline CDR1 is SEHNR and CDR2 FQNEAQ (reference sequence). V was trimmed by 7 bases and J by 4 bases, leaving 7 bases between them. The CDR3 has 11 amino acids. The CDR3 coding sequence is TGTGCCAGCACCCCTAGCACTGAAGCTTTCTTT. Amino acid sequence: CASTPSTEAFF.

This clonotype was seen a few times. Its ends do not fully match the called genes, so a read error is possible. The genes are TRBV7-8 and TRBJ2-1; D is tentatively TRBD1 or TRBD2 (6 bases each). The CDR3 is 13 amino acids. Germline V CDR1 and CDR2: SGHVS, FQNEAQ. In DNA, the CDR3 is TGTGCCAGCAGCTTAATCGGGGGCGATGAGCAGCTCTTC. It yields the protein CASSLIGGDEQLF.

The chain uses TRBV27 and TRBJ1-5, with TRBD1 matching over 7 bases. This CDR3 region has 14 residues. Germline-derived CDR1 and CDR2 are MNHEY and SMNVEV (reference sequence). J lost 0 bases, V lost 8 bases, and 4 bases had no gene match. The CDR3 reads CASAWDSSNQPQHF. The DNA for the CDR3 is TGTGCCAGCGCCTGGGACAGTAGCAATCAGCCCCAGCATTTT.

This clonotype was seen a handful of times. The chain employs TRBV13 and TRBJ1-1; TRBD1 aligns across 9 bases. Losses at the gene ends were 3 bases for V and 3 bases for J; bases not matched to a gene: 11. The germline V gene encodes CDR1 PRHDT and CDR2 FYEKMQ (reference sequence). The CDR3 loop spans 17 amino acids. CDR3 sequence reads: CASSLGQGIGSYTEAFF. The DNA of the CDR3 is TGTGCCAGCAGCTTGGGACAGGGTATAGGGTCGTACACTGAAGCTTTCTTT.

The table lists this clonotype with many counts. The CDR3 coding sequence is TGTGCCAGCAGCTTGTTTAGGGGGGTCACAGATACGCAGTATTTT. It specifies CASSLFRGVTDTQYF. V usage is TRBV5-5 and J usage is TRBJ2-3; D possibly matches TRBD1 or TRBD2 (6 bases each). Trimming took 1 base from V and 2 from J, leaving 11 bases between them. The CDR3 has 15 amino acids. Germline CDR1 SGHKS, CDR2 YYEKEE (reference sequence).

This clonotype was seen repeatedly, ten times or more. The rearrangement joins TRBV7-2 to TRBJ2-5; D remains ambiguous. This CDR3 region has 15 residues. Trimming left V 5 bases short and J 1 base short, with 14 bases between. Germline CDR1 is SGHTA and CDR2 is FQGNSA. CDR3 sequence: CASSPGSLRQETQYF. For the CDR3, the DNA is TGTGCCAGCAGCCCCGGCAGTCTCCGCCAAGAGACCCAGTACTTC.

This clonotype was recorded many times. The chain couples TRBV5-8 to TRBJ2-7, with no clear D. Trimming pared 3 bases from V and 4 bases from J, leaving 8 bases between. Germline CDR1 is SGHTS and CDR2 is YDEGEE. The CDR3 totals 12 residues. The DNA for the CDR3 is TGTGCCAGCAGCTCTATTAATTACGAGCAGTACTTC. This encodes CASSSINYEQYF.

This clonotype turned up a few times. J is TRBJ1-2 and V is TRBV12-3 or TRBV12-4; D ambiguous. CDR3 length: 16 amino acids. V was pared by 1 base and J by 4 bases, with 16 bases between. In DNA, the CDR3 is TGTGCCAGCAGTTTAGGGCAGAATCTTCTCTCCTATGGCTACACCTTC. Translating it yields CASSLGQNLLSYGYTF.

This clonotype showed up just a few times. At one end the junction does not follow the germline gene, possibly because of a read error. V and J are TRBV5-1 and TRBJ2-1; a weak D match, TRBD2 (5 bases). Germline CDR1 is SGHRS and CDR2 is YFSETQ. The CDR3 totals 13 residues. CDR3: CASSLASFNGQFF. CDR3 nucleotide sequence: TGCGCCAGCAGCTTGGCTAGCTTCAATGGGCAGTTCTTC.